This TCR beta chain was sequenced during a study of cytomegalovirus exposure and HLA in healthy donors. About the research overall: Unique TCR beta sequences numbering approximately 120 million came from around 180 million T cells in an earlier analysis.

CDR3 length equals 13 residues. V was clipped by 10 bases and J by 3 bases, with 15 bases between them. Germline V lookup: CDR1 LNHDA, CDR2 SQIVND (reference sequence). Study-wide points: When a later analysis compared HLA-associated TCR beta chains with equally common others, the HLA-associated chains turned out to be more clonally expanded and to have lower generation probabilities. The authors reported that TCR beta sequences could predict HLA-A and HLA-B alleles. These predictions were accurate for most subjects in the first cohort.

PCR primers comprised 60 Vbeta and 13 Jbeta primers. In the study's own analysis: Later, about 80 million unique TCR beta chains were counted in an analysis, and 8.5 million to 13 million of them were shared. Libraries were prepared by immunoSEQ multiplex PCR; TCRdb keeps only in-frame clonotypes and omits some of them. V, J and clone size derive from that table, while D and trimming were established from the DNA sequence. The repertoire consists of 58,000 or so clones, with about 75% occurring once and the leading ten covering 20% to 25%. As for this clone: Its specificity is unknown.

The sequence derives from a woman aged 40 to 55 in good health and CMV-seropositive. J is TRBJ1-1 and V is TRBV19; D possibly corresponds to TRBD1 (5 bases). Sequencing was performed on PBMCs. The CDR3 here is CATQTDRHTEAFF. The CDR3 coding sequence is TGTGCCACCCAGACAGATAGACACACTGAAGCTTTCTTT.